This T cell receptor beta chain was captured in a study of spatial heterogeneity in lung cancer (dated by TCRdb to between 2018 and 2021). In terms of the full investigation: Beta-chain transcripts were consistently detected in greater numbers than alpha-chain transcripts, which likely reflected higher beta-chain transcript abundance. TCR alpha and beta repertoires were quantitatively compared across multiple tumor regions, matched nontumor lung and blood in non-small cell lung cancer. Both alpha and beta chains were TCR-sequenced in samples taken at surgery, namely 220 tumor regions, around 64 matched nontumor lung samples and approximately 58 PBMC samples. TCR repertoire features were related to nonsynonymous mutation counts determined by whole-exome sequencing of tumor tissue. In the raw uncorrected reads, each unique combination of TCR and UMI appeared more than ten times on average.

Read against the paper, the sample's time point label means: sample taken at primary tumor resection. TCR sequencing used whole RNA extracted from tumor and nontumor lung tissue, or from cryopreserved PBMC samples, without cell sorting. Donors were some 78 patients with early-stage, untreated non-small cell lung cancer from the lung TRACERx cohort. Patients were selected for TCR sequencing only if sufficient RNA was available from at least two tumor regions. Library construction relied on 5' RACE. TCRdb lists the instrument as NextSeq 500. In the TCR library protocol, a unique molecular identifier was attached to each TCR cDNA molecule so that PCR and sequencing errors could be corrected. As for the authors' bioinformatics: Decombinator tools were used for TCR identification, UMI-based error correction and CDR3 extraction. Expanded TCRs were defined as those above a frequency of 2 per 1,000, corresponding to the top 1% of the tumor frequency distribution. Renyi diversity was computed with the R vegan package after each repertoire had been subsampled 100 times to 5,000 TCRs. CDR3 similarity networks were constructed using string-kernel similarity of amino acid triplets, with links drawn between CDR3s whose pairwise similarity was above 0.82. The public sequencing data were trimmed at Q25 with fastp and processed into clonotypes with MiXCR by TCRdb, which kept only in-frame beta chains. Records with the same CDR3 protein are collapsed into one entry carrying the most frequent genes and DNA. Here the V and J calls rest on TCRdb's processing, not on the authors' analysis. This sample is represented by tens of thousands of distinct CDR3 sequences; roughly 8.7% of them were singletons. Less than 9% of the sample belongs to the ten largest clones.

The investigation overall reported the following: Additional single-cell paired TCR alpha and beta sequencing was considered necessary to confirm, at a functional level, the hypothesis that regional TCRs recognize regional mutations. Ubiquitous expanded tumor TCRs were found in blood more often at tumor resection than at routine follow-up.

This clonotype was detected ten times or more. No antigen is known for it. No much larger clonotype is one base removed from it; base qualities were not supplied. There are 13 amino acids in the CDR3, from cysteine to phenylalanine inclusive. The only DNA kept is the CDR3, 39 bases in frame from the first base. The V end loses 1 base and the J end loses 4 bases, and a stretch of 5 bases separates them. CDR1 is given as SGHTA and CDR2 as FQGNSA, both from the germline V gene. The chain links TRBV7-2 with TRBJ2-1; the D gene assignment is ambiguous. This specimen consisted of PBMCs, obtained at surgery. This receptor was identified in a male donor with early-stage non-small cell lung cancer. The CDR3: CASSLDGYNEQFF. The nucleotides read TGTGCCAGCAGCTTAGACGGATACAATGAGCAGTTCTTC.